The 6 T cell receptor beta chains given below trace back to one sample, sequenced in a study of preoperative IRX-2 immunotherapy in early breast cancer (dated by TCRdb to about 2019). The treatment or condition label, as the study defines it: preoperative locoregional IRX-2 cytokine immunotherapy. The receptor library was made with the immunoSEQ multiplex PCR assay. Here the immuneACCESS table is served through TCRdb, limited to in-frame sequences with V and J called. Missing clones are a known gap in these copies; in checked studies unresolved V genes cover under half, and the rest lacks a known reason. Within this sample are under 40,000 clones, with about 95% of them counted one time only. The top ten clonotypes cover around 6.6% of the sample. This specimen was acquired from a patient treated with IRX-2 immunotherapy. Receptor source: a human donor with breast cancer.

The chain recombines TRBV6-6 with TRBJ1-3, with 8 bases lining up with TRBD1. Germline CDR1 MNHNY, CDR2 SVGAGI (reference sequence). Trimming took 6 bases from V and 6 from J; bases not matched to a gene: 10. This CDR3 is built from 15 residues. The CDR3 region has the DNA TGTGCCAGCAGGATTCCGGGACAGGCTAAAAACACCATATATTTT. It specifies CASRIPGQAKNTIYF.

This sequence joins TRBV15 and TRBJ1-1; no clear D. Between the trimmed V and J ends, which lost 0 bases and 11 bases, there was a span of 13 bases. CDR1 is LNHNV and CDR2 is YYDKDF in the germline V gene (reference sequence). This CDR3 contains 13 residues. The CDR3 DNA reads TGTGCCACCAGCAGAGATTCGATACAAGCGGCTTTCTTT. The encoded protein is CATSRDSIQAAFF.

The chain uses TRBV27 and TRBJ1-4, with D unclear. Germline CDR1 and CDR2: MNHEY and SMNVEV (reference sequence). This CDR3 spans 11 amino acids. Between the trimmed V and J ends, which lost 5 bases and 8 bases, there was a span of 6 bases. The CDR3 sequence: CASSLGEKLFF. The CDR3 nucleotides are TGTGCCAGCAGTCTGGGAGAAAAACTGTTTTTT. Looking up the rest from reference TRBV27 and TRBJ1-4 gives the full variable domain: EAQVTQNPRYLITVTGKKLTVTCSQNMNHEYMSWYRQDPGLGLRQIYYSMNVEVTDKGDVPEGYKVSRKEKRNFPLILESPSPNQTSLYFCASSLGEKLFFGSGTQLSVL.

This sequence joins TRBV27 and TRBJ1-1; D remains ambiguous. Germline V gives CDR1 MNHEY, CDR2 SMNVEV (reference sequence). CDR3 length: 12 amino acids. The V gene lost 7 bases and the J gene lost 4 bases, with 10 bases spanning the gap. The CDR3 coding sequence is TGTGCCAGCATCGTAGGGCCCACTGAAGCTTTCTTT. Translated, it gives CASIVGPTEAFF.

This clone has only a few counts. CDR3 DNA sequence: TGTGCCAGCAGCTTATCGGGGGGGCCAGATACGCAGTATTTT. It specifies CASSLSGGPDTQYF. The chain couples TRBV7-3 to TRBJ2-3, with TRBD2 matching over 8 bases. There are 14 residues in the CDR3. V gave up 2 bases and J gave up 4 bases; unmatched junction bases: 2. Germline CDR1 SGHTA, CDR2 FQGTGA.

This chain connects TRBV19 to TRBJ2-1, with D maybe TRBD1 (6 bases). The CDR3 loop spans 15 amino acids. V was pared by 7 bases and J by 9 bases, with 22 bases between. CDR1 LNHDA and CDR2 SQIVND come from the germline V gene (reference sequence). DNA of the CDR3: TGTGCCAGTACCACAGAAGGGGGTGCTAGGAGTGAGCAGTTCTTC. Translating gives CASTTEGGARSEQFF.